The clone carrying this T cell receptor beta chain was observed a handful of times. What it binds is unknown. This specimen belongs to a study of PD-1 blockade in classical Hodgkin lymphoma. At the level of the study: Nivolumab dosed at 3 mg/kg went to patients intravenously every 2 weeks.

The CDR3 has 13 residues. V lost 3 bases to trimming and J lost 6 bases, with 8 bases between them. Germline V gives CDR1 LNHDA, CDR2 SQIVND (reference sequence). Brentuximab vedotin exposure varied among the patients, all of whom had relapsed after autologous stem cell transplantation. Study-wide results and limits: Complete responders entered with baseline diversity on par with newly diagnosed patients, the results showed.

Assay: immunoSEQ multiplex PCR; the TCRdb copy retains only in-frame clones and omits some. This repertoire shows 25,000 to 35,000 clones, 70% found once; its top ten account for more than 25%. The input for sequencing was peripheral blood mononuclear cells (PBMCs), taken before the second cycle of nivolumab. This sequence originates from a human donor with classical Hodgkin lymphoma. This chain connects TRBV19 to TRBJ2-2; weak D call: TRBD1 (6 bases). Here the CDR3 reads CASSIRGPGELFF. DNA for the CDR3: TGTGCCAGTAGTATCAGGGGTCCCGGGGAGCTGTTTTTT.